Sequencing of this T cell receptor (beta chain) was carried out in a study of T cell responses to AZD1222 COVID-19 vaccine. On the study more broadly: Investigators merged groups given second doses at roughly 4 or roughly 12 weeks.

Points from the study as a whole: There were mostly white British donors and more females than males, and clonal diversity was possibly underestimated. Scientists sampled the repertoires only once the peak T cell response had passed. Vaccination with two AZD1222 doses was followed by a rise in Spike-specific TCR breadth and depth.

Details on this clone: Its antigen is not identified.

Measured with immunoSEQ multiplex PCR; TCRdb has only the in-frame clones, and not every one. This table holds about 120,000 clones, roughly nine tenths found once. Trimming removed 2 bases at V and 2 bases at J, with 11 bases between. Germline lookup yields CDR1 SGHDN and CDR2 FVKESK. The CDR3 consists of 15 residues. This chain links TRBV14 with TRBJ2-3; a weak D match, TRBD2 (5 bases). The receptor was derived from an adult in good health. The sample was peripheral blood, taken on day 0 of AZD1222 vaccination. The CDR3 nucleotides are TGTGCCAGCAGCCAATCTCTAGCCCCCACAGATACGCAGTATTTT. Its translation: CASSQSLAPTDTQYF. Combining the CDR3 with reference TRBV14 and TRBJ2-3 gives the whole variable domain EAGVTQFPSHSVIEKGQTVTLRCDPISGHDNLYWYRRVMGKEIKFLLHFVKESKQDESGMPNNRFLAERTGGTYSTLKVQPAELEDSGVYFCASSQSLAPTDTQYFGPGTRLTVL.